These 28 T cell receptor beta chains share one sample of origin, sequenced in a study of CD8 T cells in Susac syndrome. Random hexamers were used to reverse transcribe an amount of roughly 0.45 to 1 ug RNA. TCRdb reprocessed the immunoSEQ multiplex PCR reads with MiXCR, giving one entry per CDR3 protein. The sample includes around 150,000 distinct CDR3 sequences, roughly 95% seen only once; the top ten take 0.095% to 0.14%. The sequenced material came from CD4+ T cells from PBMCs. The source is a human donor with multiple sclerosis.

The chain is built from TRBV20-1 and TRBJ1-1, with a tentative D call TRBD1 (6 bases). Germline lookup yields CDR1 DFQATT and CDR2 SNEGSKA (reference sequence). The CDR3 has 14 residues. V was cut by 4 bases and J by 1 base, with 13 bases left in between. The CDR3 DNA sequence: TGCAGTGCTAAGCGGGCAGGGGAGAACACTGAAGCTTTCTTT. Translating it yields CSAKRAGENTEAFF.

CDR3 in DNA: TGTGCCAGCAGTTCTAGCGGGAGGGCCAGCTACGAGCAGTACTTC. Protein: CASSSSGRASYEQYF. This chain connects TRBV27 to TRBJ2-7; 12 nucleotides line up with TRBD2. This CDR3 is 15 amino acids long. Germline V gene sequence: CDR1 MNHEY, CDR2 SMNVEV (reference sequence). The V gene end was trimmed by 4 bases and the J gene end by 3 bases; junction bases not matched to a gene: 4.

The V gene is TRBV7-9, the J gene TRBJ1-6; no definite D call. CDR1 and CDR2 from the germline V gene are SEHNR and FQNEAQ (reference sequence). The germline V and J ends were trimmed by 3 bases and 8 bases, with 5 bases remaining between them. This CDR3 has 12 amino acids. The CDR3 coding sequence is TGTGCCAGCAGCTTTGGCGATTCACCCCTCCACTTT. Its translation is CASSFGDSPLHF. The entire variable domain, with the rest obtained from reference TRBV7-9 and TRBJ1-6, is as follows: DTGVSQNPRHKITKRGQNVTFRCDPISEHNRLYWYRQTLGQGPEFLTYFQNEAQLEKSRLLSDRFSAERPKGSFSTLEIQRTEQGDSAMYLCASSFGDSPLHFGNGTRLTVT.

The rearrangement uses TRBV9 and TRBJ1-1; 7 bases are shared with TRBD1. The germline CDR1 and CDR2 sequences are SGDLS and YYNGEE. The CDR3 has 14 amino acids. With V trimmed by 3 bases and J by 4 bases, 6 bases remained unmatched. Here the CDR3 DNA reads TGTGCCAGCAGCGGGTACAGGGGAGCCACTGAAGCTTTCTTT. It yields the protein CASSGYRGATEAFF.

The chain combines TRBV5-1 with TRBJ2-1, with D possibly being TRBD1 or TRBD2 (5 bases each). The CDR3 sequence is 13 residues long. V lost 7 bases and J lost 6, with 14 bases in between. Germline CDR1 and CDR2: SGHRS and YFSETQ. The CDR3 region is CASEGSSINEQFF. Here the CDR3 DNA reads TGCGCCAGCGAGGGGTCGAGTATCAATGAGCAGTTCTTC.

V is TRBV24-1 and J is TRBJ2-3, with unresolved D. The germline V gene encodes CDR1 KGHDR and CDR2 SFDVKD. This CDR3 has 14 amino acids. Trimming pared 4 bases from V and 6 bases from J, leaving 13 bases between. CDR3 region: CATSDLTRPDTQYF. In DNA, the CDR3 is TGTGCCACCAGTGACCTGACCAGGCCCGATACGCAGTATTTT.

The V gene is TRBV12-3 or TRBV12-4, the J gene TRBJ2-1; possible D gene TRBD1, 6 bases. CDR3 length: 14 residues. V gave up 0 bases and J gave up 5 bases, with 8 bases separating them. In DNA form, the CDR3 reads TGTGCCAGCAGTTTAGCCAGGGGAAACAATGAGCAGTTCTTC. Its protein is CASSLARGNNEQFF.

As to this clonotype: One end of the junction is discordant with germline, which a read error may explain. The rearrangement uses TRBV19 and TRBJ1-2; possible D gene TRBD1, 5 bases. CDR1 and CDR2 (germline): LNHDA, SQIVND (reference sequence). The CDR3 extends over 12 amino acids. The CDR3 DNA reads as TGTGCCAGTAGGCTGGACAACTACGGCTACACCTTC. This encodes CASRLDNYGYTF.

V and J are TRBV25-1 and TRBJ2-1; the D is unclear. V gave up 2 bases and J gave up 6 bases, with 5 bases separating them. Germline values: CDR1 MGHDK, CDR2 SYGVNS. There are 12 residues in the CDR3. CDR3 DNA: TGTGCCAGCAGTGAAAGGTTCAATGAGCAGTTCTTC. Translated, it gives CASSERFNEQFF.

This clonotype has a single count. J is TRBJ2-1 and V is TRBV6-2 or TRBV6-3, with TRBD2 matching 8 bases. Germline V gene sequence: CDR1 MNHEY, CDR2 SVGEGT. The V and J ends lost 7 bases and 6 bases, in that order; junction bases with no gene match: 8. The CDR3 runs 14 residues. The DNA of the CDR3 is TGTGCCAGCATGTCAGCGGGAGCTCGCAATGAGCAGTTCTTC. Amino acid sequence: CASMSAGARNEQFF.

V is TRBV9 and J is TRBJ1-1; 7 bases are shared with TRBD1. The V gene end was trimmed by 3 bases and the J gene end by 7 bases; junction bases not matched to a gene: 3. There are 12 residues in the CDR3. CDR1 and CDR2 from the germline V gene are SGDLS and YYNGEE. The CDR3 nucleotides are TGTGCCAGCAGCGCGTACAGGGGTGAAGCTTTCTTT. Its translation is CASSAYRGEAFF.

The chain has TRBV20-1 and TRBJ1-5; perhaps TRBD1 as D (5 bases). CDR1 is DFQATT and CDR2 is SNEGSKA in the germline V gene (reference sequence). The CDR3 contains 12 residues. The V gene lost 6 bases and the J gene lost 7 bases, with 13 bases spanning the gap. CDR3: CSAVQGFQPQHF. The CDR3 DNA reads TGCAGTGCCGTCCAGGGCTTCCAGCCCCAGCATTTT.

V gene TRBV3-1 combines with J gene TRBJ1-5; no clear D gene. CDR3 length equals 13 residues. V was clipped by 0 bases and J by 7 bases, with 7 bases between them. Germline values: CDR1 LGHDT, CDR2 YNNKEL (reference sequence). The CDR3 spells CASSQDSRQPQHF. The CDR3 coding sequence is TGTGCCAGCAGCCAAGATTCGAGACAGCCCCAGCATTTT.

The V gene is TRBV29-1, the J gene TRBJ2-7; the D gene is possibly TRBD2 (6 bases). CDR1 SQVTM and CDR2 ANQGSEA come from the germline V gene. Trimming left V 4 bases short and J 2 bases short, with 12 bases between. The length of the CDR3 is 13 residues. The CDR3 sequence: CSVGGASPYEQYF. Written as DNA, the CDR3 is TGCAGCGTTGGCGGGGCCAGTCCCTACGAGCAGTACTTC.

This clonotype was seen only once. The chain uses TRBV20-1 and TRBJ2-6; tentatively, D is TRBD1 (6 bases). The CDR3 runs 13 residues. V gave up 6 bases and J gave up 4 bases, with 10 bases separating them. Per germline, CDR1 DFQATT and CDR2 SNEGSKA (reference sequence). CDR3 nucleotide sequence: TGCAGTGCCAGGGGTGTGGGGGCCAACGTCCTGACTTTC. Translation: CSARGVGANVLTF.

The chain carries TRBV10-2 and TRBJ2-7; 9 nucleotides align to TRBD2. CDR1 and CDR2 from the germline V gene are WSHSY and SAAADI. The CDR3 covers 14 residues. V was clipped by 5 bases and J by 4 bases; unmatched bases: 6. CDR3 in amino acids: CASSIAGAEYEQYF. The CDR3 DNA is TGCGCCAGCAGTATAGCGGGAGCAGAATACGAGCAGTACTTC.

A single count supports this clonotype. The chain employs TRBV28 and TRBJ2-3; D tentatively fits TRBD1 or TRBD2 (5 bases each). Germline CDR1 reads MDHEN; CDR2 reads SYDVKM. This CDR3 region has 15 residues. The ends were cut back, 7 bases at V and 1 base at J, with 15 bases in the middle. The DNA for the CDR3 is TGTGCCAGCACCTACCCAGGGAGTGGCACAGATACGCAGTATTTT. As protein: CASTYPGSGTDTQYF.

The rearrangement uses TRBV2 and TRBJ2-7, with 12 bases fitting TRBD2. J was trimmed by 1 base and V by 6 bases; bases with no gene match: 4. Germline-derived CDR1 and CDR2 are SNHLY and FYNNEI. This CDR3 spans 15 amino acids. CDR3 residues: CASRKTSGGSYEQYF. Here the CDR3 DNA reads TGTGCCAGCAGGAAGACTAGCGGGGGATCCTACGAGCAGTACTTC.

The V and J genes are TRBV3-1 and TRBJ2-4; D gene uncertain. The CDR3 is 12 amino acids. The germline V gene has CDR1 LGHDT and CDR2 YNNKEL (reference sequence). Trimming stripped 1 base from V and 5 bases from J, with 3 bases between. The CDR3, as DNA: TGTGCCAGCAGCCAAGGTGAAAACATTCAGTACTTC. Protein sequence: CASSQGENIQYF.

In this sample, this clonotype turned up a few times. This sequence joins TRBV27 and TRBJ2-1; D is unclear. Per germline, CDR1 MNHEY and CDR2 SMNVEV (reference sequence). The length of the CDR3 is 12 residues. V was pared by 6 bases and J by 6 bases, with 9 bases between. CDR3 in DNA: TGTGCCAGCAGCTCCCGCCCCAATGAGCAGTTCTTC. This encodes CASSSRPNEQFF.

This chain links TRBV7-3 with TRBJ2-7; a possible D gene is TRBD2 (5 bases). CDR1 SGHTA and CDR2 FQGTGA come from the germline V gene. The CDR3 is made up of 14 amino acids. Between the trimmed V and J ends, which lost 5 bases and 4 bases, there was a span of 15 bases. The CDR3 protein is CASSRTGSGYEQYF. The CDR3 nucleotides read TGTGCCAGCAGCCGAACCGGATCGGGATACGAGCAGTACTTC.

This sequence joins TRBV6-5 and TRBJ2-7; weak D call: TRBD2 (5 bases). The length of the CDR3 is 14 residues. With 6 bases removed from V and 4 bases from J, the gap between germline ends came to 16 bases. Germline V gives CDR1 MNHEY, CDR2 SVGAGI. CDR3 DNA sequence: TGTGCCAGCAGCAACGGGGTTGGCAGTTACGAGCAGTACTTC. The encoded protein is CASSNGVGSYEQYF.

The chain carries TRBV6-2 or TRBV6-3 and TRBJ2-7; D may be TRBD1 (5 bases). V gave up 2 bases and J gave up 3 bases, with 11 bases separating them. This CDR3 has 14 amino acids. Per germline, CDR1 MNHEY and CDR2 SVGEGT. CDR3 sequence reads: CASSYGQGVYEQYF. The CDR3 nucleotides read TGTGCCAGCAGTTACGGGCAGGGCGTCTACGAGCAGTACTTC.

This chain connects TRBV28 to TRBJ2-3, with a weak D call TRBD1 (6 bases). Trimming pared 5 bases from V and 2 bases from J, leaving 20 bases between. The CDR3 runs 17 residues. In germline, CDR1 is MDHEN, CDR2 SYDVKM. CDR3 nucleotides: TGTGCCAGCAGTCTCCTGGGGGCGGCCAAAGCCACAGATACGCAGTATTTT. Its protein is CASSLLGAAKATDTQYF.

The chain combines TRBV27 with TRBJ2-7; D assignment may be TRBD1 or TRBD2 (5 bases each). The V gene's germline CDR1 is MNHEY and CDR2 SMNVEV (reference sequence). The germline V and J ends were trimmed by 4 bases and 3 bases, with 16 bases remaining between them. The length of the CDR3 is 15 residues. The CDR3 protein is CASSSTRGRGYEQYF. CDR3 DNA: TGTGCCAGCAGTTCCACGAGGGGAAGGGGCTACGAGCAGTACTTC.

CDR3: CSARDPSGSYYEQYF. CDR3 DNA: TGCAGTGCTAGAGATCCTAGCGGGAGTTACTACGAGCAGTACTTC. The chain couples TRBV20-1 to TRBJ2-7, with 10 bases lining up with TRBD2. Germline V gives CDR1 DFQATT, CDR2 SNEGSKA (reference sequence). The V gene end was trimmed by 0 bases and the J gene end by 3 bases; junction bases not matched to a gene: 5. This CDR3 has 15 residues.

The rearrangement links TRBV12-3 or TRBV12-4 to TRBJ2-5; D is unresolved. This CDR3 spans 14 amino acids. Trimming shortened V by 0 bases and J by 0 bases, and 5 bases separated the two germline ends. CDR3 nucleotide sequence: TGTGCCAGCAGTTTAGCCAGCCACCAAGAGACCCAGTACTTC. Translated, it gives CASSLASHQETQYF.

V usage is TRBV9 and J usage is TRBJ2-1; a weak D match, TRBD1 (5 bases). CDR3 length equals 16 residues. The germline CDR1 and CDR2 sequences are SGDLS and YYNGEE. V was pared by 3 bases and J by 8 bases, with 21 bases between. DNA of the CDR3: TGTGCCAGCAGCGCCGGTCGATGGGGCCGGAAGGATGAGCAGTTCTTC. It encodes CASSAGRWGRKDEQFF.